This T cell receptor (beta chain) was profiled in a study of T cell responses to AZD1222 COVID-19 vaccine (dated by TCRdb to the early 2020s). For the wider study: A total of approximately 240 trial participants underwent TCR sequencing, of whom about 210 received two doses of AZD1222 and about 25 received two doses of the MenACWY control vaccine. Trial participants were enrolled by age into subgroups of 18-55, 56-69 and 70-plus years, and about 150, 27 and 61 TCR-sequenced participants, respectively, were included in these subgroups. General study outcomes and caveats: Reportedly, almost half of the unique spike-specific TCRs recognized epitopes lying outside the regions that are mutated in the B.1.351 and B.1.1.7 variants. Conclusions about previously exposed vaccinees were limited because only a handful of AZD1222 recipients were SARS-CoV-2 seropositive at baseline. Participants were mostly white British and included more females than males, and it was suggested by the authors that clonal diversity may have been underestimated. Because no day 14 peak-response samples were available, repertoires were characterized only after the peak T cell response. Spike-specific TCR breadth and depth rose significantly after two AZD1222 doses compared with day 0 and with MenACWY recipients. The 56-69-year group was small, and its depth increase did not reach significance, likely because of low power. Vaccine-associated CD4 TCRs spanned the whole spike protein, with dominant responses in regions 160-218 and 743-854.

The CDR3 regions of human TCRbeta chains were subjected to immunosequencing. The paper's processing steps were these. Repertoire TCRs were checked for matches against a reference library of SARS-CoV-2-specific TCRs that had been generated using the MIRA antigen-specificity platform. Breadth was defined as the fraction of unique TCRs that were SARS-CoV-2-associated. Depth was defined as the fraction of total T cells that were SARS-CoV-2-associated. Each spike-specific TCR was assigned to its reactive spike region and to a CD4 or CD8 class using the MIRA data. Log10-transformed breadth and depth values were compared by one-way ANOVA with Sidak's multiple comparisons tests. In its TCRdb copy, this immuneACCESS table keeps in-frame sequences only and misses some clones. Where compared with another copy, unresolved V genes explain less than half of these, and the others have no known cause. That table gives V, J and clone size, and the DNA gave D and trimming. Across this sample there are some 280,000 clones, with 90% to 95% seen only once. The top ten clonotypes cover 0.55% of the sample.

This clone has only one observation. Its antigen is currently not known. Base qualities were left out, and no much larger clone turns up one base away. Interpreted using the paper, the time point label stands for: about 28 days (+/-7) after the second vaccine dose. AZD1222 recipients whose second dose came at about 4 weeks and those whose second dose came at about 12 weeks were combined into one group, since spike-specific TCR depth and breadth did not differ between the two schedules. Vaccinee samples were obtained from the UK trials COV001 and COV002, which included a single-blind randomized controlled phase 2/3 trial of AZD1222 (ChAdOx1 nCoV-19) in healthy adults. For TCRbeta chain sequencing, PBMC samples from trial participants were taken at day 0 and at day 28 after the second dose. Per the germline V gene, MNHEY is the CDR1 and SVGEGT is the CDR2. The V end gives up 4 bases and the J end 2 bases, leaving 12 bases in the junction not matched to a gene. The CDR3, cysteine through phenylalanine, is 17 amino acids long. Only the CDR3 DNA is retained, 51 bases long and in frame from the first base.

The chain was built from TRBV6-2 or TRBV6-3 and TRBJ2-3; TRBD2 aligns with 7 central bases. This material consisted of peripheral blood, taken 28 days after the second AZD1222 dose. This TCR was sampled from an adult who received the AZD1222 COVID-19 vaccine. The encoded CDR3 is CASSFPGLADHTDTQYF. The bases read TGTGCCAGCAGTTTCCCCGGTCTAGCGGACCACACAGATACGCAGTATTTT.